The rows below give T cell receptor beta chains drawn from one sample of a study of blood T cells in healthy people across ages. Each CDR3 protein gets one entry after TCRdb re-called the 5' RACE reads with MiXCR. Of roughly 1,800,000 distinct CDR3 sequences in the sample, around half were seen once. The source material was blood. Receptors were obtained from a woman aged 40 to 50 in good health. Each CDR3 is given with its conserved first and last residue. D genes are given only for firm matches. Not all rows give a size; the values are once, few, many and, for expanded clones, a class.

>TRBJ2-1|NA|TRBV20-1|NA
TGCAGTGCTAGAGATCCCCGGCCCGGGACGGATAACAATGAGCAGTTCTTC
CSARDPRPGTDNNEQFF
>TRBJ2-3|NA|TRBV7-2|NA
TGTGCCAGCAGCTTAGACCGGCGGACCACAGATACGCAGTATTTT
CASSLDRRTTDTQYF
>TRBJ2-1|few|TRBV4-3|NA
TGCGCCAGCAGCCAAGCCCGGGACTTCGACAATGAGCAGTTCTTC
CASSQARDFDNEQFF
>TRBJ2-7|once|TRBV2|TRBD2
TGTGCCAGCAATGGTAGCGGGGGGTCGAGCTCCTACGAGCAGTACTTC
CASNGSGGSSSYEQYF
>TRBJ1-2|NA|TRBV28|NA
TGTGCCAGCATTACCCAGGGTTTCTATGGCTACACCTTC
CASITQGFYGYTF
>TRBJ1-2|NA|TRBV3-1|NA
TGTGCCAGCAGCCAACAGTACGGCTACACCTTC
CASSQQYGYTF
>TRBJ2-7|NA|TRBV6-5|NA
TGTGCCAGCAGTTACTCGTGGAACTACGAGCAGTGCTTC
CASSYSWNYEQCF
>TRBJ1-1|NA|TRBV28|NA
TGTGCCAGCAGTCAAACGGGTCCGGGGTATCGCACTGAAGCTTTCTTT
CASSQTGPGYRTEAFF
>TRBJ1-2|once|TRBV4-2|TRBD1
TGTGCCAGCAGCCGGACAGGGACCCCTAACTATGGCTACACCTTC
CASSRTGTPNYGYTF
>TRBJ2-7|few|TRBV7-2|NA
TGTGCCAGCAGCGTGCGGGGGCTCTCCTACGAGCAGTACTTC
CASSVRGLSYEQYF
>TRBJ2-1|NA|TRBV20-1|TRBD2
TGCAGTGCGCGCGGGAGCGATCAGCAGTTCTTC
CSARGSDQQFF
>TRBJ1-5|NA|TRBV19|NA
TGTGCCAGTAGCGGACAGCGCAATCAGCCCCAGCATTTT
CASSGQRNQPQHF
>TRBJ2-3|NA|TRBV7-3|NA
TGTGCCAGCAGCTTAGCGGGGGCCCAAACCCCTAGCACAGATACGCAGTATTTT
CASSLAGAQTPSTDTQYF
>TRBJ2-1|few|TRBV20-1|TRBD1
TGCAGTGCTAAAGACAGGGGCGATGAGCAGTTCTTC
CSAKDRGDEQFF
>TRBJ1-6|once|TRBV6-5|NA
TGTGCCAGCAGAACCGTCCCCTCGGATTCACCCCTCCACTTT
CASRTVPSDSPLHF
>TRBJ2-6|NA|TRBV5-1|TRBD2
TGCGCCAGCAGCTTCCGACTAGCAAGCTCTGGGGCCAACGTCCTGACTTTC
CASSFRLASSGANVLTF
>TRBJ1-2|NA|TRBV7-2|NA
TGTGCCAGCAGCTCCTACACCGCCTATGGCTACACCTTC
CASSSYTAYGYTF
>TRBJ2-7|NA|TRBV20-1|NA
TGCAGTGCTTGGCGGGGCCAGACCTACGAGCAGTACTTC
CSAWRGQTYEQYF
>TRBJ2-7|NA|TRBV7-6|TRBD2
TGTGCCAGCAGCTGGCTAGCGGGAGACGGGAACGAGCAGTACTTC
CASSWLAGDGNEQYF
>TRBJ1-2|few|TRBV7-2|NA
TGTGCCAGCAGCTTAACTCGGGAGGGTTACTATGGCTACACCTTC
CASSLTREGYYGYTF
>TRBJ2-5|NA|TRBV15|NA
TGTGCCACCAGCAGAGGGGGCGTAGAGACCCAGTACTTC
CATSRGGVETQYF
>TRBJ2-7|few|TRBV10-3|NA
TGTGCCATCAGTGAGTCGGGCAGGGGTTTTGGTTACGAGCAGTACTTC
CAISESGRGFGYEQYF
>TRBJ2-3|once|TRBV9|NA
TGTGCCAGCAGCGCCCTCCGTACCCGCACAGATACGCAGTATTTT
CASSALRTRTDTQYF
>TRBJ2-3|few|TRBV7-2|TRBD2
TGTGCCAGCAGCTCTCGGACTAGCGGGGGGGCAGTTACGCAGTATTTT
CASSSRTSGGAVTQYF
>TRBJ2-1|NA|TRBV10-3|TRBD2
TGTGCCATCAGTCTCGGGGGTAGCGGGGGATACAATGAGCAGTTCTTC
CAISLGGSGGYNEQFF
>TRBJ2-3|NA|TRBV12-3/TRBV12-4|TRBD1
TGTGCCAGCAGTTTAGACGAGACAGGGATGAGGACAGATACGCAGTATTTT
CASSLDETGMRTDTQYF
>TRBJ2-3|NA|TRBV2|TRBD2
TGTGCCAGCAAGGCGGGGGGCTCAGATACGCAGTATTTT
CASKAGGSDTQYF
>TRBJ2-1|NA|TRBV5-1|TRBD1
TGCGCCAGCAGCGGACAGGGTAATAGGAATGAGCAGTTCTTC
CASSGQGNRNEQFF
>TRBJ1-1|NA|TRBV7-2|NA
TGTGCCAGCAGCTTACGGGGGGAAGGGACTGAAGCTTTCTTT
CASSLRGEGTEAFF
>TRBJ2-3|NA|TRBV6-5|TRBD1
TGTGCCAGCGAACCGGGACAGGGGATAGAGGATACGCAGTATTTT
CASEPGQGIEDTQYF
>TRBJ2-7|NA|TRBV5-1|NA
TGCGCCAGCAGCTTGGATATGGGCCTCTCCCACGAGCAGTACTTC
CASSLDMGLSHEQYF
>TRBJ1-1|once|TRBV24-1|NA
TGTGCCACCAGTTCCAACCCGGGAGGCCGCGGGGAAGCTTTCTTT
CATSSNPGGRGEAFF
>TRBJ2-1|NA|TRBV6-2/TRBV6-3|NA
TGTGCCAGCAGTTGGAATATTAGGGGGGGGCAGGGGAATGAGCAGTTCTTC
CASSWNIRGGQGNEQFF
>TRBJ1-2|NA|TRBV12-3/TRBV12-4|NA
TGTGCCAGCAGTGCCAGGGCCGATGGCTACACCTTC
CASSARADGYTF
>TRBJ2-4|NA|TRBV7-8|NA
TGTGCCAGCAGCTCGGGGCTAGCCCGACAGGTGGCCAAAAACATTCAGTACTTC
CASSSGLARQVAKNIQYF
>TRBJ2-7|NA|TRBV12-3/TRBV12-4|TRBD2
TGTGCCAGCAGTCTTTTGGGACTAGCGGGTACCTACGAGCAGTACTTC
CASSLLGLAGTYEQYF
>TRBJ2-4|NA|TRBV25-1|NA
TGTGCCAGCAGTCCCACGGACAGCCCAGCCAAAAACATTCAGTACTTC
CASSPTDSPAKNIQYF
>TRBJ1-6|NA|TRBV2|NA
TGTGCCAGCAGAACCCCCAGGGGCAATAATTCACCCCTCCACTTT
CASRTPRGNNSPLHF
>TRBJ2-5|NA|TRBV20-1|NA
TGCAGTTCTCTCCGGATAGGGGAAACGAGCACAGATACGCAGTACTTC
CSSLRIGETSTDTQYF
>TRBJ1-5|NA|TRBV2|NA
TGTGCCAGCACTGCCCAATGGGGTGTCGAACAGCCCCAGCATTTT
CASTAQWGVEQPQHF
>TRBJ2-7|NA|TRBV7-6|TRBD1
TGTGCCAGCAGCTTAGATGGGACAGCTAAATACGAGCAGTACTTC
CASSLDGTAKYEQYF
>TRBJ2-7|few|TRBV12-3/TRBV12-4|NA
TGTGCCAGCAGTTTAGTCGGGACGGTCTCCTACGAGCAGTACTTC
CASSLVGTVSYEQYF
>TRBJ1-1|NA|TRBV4-3|NA
TGCGCCAGCAGCCAAGATCGCCCACCCTTTGGAGCTTTCTTT
CASSQDRPPFGAFF
>TRBJ2-3|NA|TRBV2|NA
TGTGCCAGCAGTGAGGACAGACCCGAAGATACGCAGTATTTT
CASSEDRPEDTQYF
>TRBJ1-1|NA|TRBV11-2|NA
TGTGCCAGCTTATCGAGTCTGGAGGCGGGTATGAACACTGAAGCTTTCTTT
CASLSSLEAGMNTEAFF
>TRBJ1-6|NA|TRBV7-3|NA
TGTGCCAGCAGTGAATTGGGGGGGAGCTCCTATAATTCACCCCTCCACTTT
CASSELGGSSYNSPLHF
>TRBJ2-3|NA|TRBV9|TRBD2
TGTGCCAGCAGCGTAGTAGCTAGCGGACTAGGGGGCACAGATACGCAGTATTTT
CASSVVASGLGGTDTQYF
>TRBJ1-2|few|TRBV27|NA
TGTGCCAGCAGTCGCACGGACAGTGGCTATGGCTACACCTTC
CASSRTDSGYGYTF
>TRBJ2-7|few|TRBV12-3/TRBV12-4|TRBD1
TGTGCCAGCAGTTTAGAGGGACAGGGGGACTCCTACGAGCAGTACTTC
CASSLEGQGDSYEQYF
>TRBJ2-5|NA|TRBV9|NA
TGTGCCAGCAGCCCCCGTGGCCTCGACCAAGAGACCCAGTACTTC
CASSPRGLDQETQYF